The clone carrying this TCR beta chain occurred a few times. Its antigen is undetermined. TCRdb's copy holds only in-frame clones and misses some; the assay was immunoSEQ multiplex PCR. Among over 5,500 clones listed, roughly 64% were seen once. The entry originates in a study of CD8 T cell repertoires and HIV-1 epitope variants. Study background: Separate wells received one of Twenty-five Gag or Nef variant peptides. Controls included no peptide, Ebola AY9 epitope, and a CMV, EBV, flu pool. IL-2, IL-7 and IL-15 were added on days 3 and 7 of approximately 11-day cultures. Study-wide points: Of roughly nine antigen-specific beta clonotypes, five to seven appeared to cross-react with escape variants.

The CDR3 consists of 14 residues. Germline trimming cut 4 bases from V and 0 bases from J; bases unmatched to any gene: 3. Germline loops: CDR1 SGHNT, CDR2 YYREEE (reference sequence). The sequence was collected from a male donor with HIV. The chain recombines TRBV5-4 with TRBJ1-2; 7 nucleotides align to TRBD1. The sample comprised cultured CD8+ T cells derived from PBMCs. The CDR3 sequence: CASSRGQTNYGYTF. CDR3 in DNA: TGTGCCAGCAGCAGGGGACAGACTAACTATGGCTACACCTTC. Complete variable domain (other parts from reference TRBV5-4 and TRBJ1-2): ETGVTQSPTHLIKTRGQQVTLRCSSQSGHNTVSWYQQALGQGPQFIFQYYREEENGRGNFPPRFSGLQFPNYSSELNVNALELDDSALYLCASSRGQTNYGYTFGSGTRLTVV.